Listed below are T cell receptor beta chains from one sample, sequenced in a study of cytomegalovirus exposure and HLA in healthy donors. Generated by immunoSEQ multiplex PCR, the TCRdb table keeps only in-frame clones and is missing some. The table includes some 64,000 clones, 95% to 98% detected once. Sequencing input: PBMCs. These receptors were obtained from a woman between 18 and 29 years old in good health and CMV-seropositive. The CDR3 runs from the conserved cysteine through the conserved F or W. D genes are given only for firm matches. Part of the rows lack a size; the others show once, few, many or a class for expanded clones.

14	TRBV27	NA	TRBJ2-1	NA	TGTGCCATCAGGACAGTGGGGGGTGGCGGGCAGCAGTTCTTC	CAIRTVGGGGQQFF
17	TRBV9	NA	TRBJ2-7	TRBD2	TGTGCCAGCAGCCCGCGGGGACTAGCGGGAGGCCCCTACGAGCAGTACTTC	CASSPRGLAGGPYEQYF
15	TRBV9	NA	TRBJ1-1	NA	TGTGCCAGCAGCGTAGTGTGGGGAGGGGACACTGAAGCTTTCTTT	CASSVVWGGDTEAFF
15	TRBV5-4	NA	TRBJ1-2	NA	TGTGCCAGCAGCCCACTCGAACAGGGTTTTCATGGCTACACCTTC	CASSPLEQGFHGYTF
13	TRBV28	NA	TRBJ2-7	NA	TGTGCCAGCAGCTATAGTTCCGCCTACGAGCAGTACTTC	CASSYSSAYEQYF
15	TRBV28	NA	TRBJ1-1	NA	TGTGCCAGCAGTCTCATCAGGGGTCTGAACACTGAAGCTTTCTTT	CASSLIRGLNTEAFF
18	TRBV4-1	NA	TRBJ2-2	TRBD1	TGCGCCAGCAGCCCACCAGGGACAGCTAAAGCGAACACCGGGGAGCTGTTTTTT	CASSPPGTAKANTGELFF
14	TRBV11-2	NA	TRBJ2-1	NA	TGTGCCAGCAGCTTAGATCCCGGTTACGATGAGCAGTTCTTC	CASSLDPGYDEQFF
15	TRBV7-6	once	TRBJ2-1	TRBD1	TGTGCCAGCAGCTTCAGAACAGGGGGGTGGAATGAGCAGTTCTTC	CASSFRTGGWNEQFF
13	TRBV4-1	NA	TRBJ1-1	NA	TGCGCCAGCAGCCAGAGCAGGGCCACTGAAGCTTTCTTT	CASSQSRATEAFF
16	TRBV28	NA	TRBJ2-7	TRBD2	TGTGCCAGCAGTTCTGGGACTAGCGGATTAGCCTACGAGCAGTACTTC	CASSSGTSGLAYEQYF
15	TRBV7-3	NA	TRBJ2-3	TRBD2	TGTGCCAGCAGCTTAGCGGGAGGGCCGACAGATACGCAGTATTTT	CASSLAGGPTDTQYF
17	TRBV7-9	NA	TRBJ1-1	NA	TGTGCCAGCAGCTTAACCGACCCCGGGAGGCAGAACACTGAAGCTTTCTTT	CASSLTDPGRQNTEAFF
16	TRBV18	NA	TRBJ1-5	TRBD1	TGTGCCAGCTCACCAAAAGGGACAGGGCCAGATCAGCCCCAGCATTTT	CASSPKGTGPDQPQHF
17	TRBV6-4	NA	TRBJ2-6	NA	TGTGCCAGCAGTGACTCGGTGGGGGGCTCTGGGGCCAACGTCCTGACTTTC	CASSDSVGGSGANVLTF
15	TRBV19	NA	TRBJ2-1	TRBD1	TGTGCCAGTACCCCGGGACAGGGGATTTACAATGAGCAGTTCTTC	CASTPGQGIYNEQFF
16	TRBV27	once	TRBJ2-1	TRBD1	TGTGCCAGCAGAAAACTCCGGGACAGGGTAGACAATGAGCAGTTCTTC	CASRKLRDRVDNEQFF
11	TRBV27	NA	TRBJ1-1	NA	TGTGCCAGCAGTGAGGGATCTGAAGCTTTCTTT	CASSEGSEAFF
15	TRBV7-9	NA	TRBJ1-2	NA	TGTGCCAGCAGCCGGGGGGCGTCTCTTAACTATGGCTACACCTTC	CASSRGASLNYGYTF
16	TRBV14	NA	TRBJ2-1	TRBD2	TGTGCCAGCAGCCATAACGGGAGGACATCCTACAATGAGCAGTTCTTC	CASSHNGRTSYNEQFF
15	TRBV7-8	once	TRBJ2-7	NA	TGTGCCAGCAGCACCCTACCACAGGGATCCTACGAGCAGTACTTC	CASSTLPQGSYEQYF
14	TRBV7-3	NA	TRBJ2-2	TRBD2	TGTGCCAGCAGCTTCCGCGGGGGGTCCGGGGAGCTGTTTTTT	CASSFRGGSGELFF
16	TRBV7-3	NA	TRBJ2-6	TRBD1	TGTGCCAGCAGCCCCTGGACAGGTCGTGGGGCCAACGTCCTGACTTTC	CASSPWTGRGANVLTF
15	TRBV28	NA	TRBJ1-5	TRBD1	TGTGCCAGCAGTTCACAGGGGGCCCTCAATCAGCCCCAGCATTTT	CASSSQGALNQPQHF
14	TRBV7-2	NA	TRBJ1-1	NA	TGTGCCAGCAGTCCAGGGCTTATGAACACTGAAGCTTTCTTT	CASSPGLMNTEAFF
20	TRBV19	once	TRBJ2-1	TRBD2	TGTGCCAGTAGATCCCCGGGACTAGCGGGAGGGAAGGGCTCCTACAATGAGCAGTTCTTC	CASRSPGLAGGKGSYNEQFF
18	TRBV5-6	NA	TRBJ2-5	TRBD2	TGTGCCAGCAGCTTGGAAGTGGCTAGCGGGAGTTGGGAAGAGACCCAGTACTTC	CASSLEVASGSWEETQYF
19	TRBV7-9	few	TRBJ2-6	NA	TGTGCCAGCAGCCTAGGGGCCGGCAGGGCGGCCTCTGGGGCCAACGTCCTGACTTTC	CASSLGAGRAASGANVLTF
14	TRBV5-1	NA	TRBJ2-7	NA	TGCGCCAGCAGCTTGGCAACAGCTTTGTACGAGCAGTACTTC	CASSLATALYEQYF
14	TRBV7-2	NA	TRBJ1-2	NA	TGTGCCAGCAGCCTTCAAGCGATTAACTATGGCTACACCTTC	CASSLQAINYGYTF
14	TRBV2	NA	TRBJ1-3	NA	TGTGCCAGCAGTGAACGTGTGTCTGGAAACACCATATATTTT	CASSERVSGNTIYF
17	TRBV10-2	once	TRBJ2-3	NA	TGCGCCAGCAGCGAGCGTAGAGCGGGCGCTAGCACAGATACGCAGTATTTT	CASSERRAGASTDTQYF
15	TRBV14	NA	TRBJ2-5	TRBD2	TGTGCCAGCAGCCTACTAGCGGGAGTTTGGGAGACCCAGTACTTC	CASSLLAGVWETQYF
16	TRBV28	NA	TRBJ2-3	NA	TGTGCCAGCAGTCCTACACTAGCCGGTGAGAGAGATACGCAGTATTTT	CASSPTLAGERDTQYF
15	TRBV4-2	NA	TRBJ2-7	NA	TGTGCCAGCAGCCAAGAGGTGGGCAGGGTAGGCGAGCAGTACTTC	CASSQEVGRVGEQYF
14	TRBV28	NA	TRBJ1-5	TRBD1	TGTGCCAGCAGGACAGGGGGCAAGGGTCAGCCCCAGCATTTT	CASRTGGKGQPQHF